This TCR beta chain stems from a study of T cell therapy after organ transplantation. Study in general: T cells were expanded 2 weeks with 30 CMV class I/II epitopes. Blood for the long-term post-therapy sample came 20 to 29 weeks after therapy. Study-wide results and limits: Both transferred clonotypes and endogenous ones absent from products apparently reconstituted.

The time point denotes: 20-29 weeks after completion of therapy. Repertoires were generated with immunoSEQ multiplex PCR, while TCRdb's copy carries only in-frame clones and drops some. This sample has roughly 15,000 clones; around 86% occur once, and the top ten carry roughly a third. Concerning this clone: Its antigen remains unidentified.

Germline CDR1 SQVTM, CDR2 ANQGSEA. Trimming at V came to 7 bases and at J to 3 bases, leaving 8 bases not matched to a gene. The CDR3 loop spans 13 amino acids. This clonotype was sampled from a human patient who had received a solid organ transplant and had CMV disease. Some of the T cells may derive from the graft donor. Sequenced here: CD8+ T cells from blood, sampled after autologous CMV-specific T cell therapy. This chain uses TRBV29-1 with TRBJ2-7, with 8 bases matching TRBD1. In nucleotides, the CDR3 is TGCAGCGCCCTTACCGGACAGGGCTACGAGCAGTACTTC. Translating gives CSALTGQGYEQYF.